This TCR beta chain was sequenced during a study of STAT3 mutations in large granular lymphocyte leukemia. This CDR3 has 15 amino acids. Trimming stripped 4 bases from V and 0 bases from J, with 9 bases between. Germline-derived CDR1 and CDR2 are SEHNR and FQNEAQ (reference sequence). As concerns this clone: The antigen is unknown.

Study-wide findings and caveats: At least one immunodominant TCR beta clonotype appeared in every T-cell large granular lymphocyte leukemia patient.

The repertoire was sequenced with immunoSEQ multiplex PCR; TCRdb's copy has only in-frame clones and lacks some. The data contain roughly 13,000 clones, 88% of them singletons. The chain combines TRBV7-9 with TRBJ2-2; no clear D. The source of this sequence is a human donor with T large granular lymphocyte leukemia. Some clones in this sample may be carry-over from other donors' samples. Sequencing used PBMCs. The CDR3 DNA reads TGTGCCAGCAGCTCCCAGCTCACGAACACCGGGGAGCTGTTTTTT. The encoded protein is CASSSQLTNTGELFF.